A single sample gave rise to the 14 T cell receptor beta chains below, sequenced in a study of OX40 agonist ivuxolimab in advanced cancers. Sequencing was performed with immunoSEQ multiplex PCR; in TCRdb, only in-frame clones are kept and a portion is missing. The table has under 65,000 clones, roughly 87% seen once. The sequencing used CD4+ or CD8+ T cells sorted from blood, collected in a trial of the OX40 agonist ivuxolimab. These receptors all stem from an adult with an advanced solid tumor such as melanoma, head and neck, liver or kidney cancer.

The chain recombines TRBV19 with TRBJ2-1, with 9 bases aligning to TRBD2. Germline lookup yields CDR1 LNHDA and CDR2 SQIVND (reference sequence). With V trimmed by 3 bases and J by 2 bases, 2 bases remained unmatched. This CDR3 spans 15 amino acids. The CDR3 DNA sequence: TGTGCCAGTAGTATTGCTAGCGGGGCCTACAATGAGCAGTTCTTC. It encodes CASSIASGAYNEQFF.

The chain is built from TRBV28 and TRBJ2-4, with 11 bases identical to TRBD1. With V trimmed by 5 bases and J by 0 bases, 3 bases remained unmatched. The CDR3 has 16 amino acids. Germline CDR1 is MDHEN and CDR2 is SYDVKM. As DNA, the CDR3 is TGTGCCAGCAGTCCGGACAGGGGGCGAGCCAAAAACATTCAGTACTTC. Amino acids: CASSPDRGRAKNIQYF.

This chain connects TRBV9 to TRBJ2-3; TRBD2 aligns across 10 bases. V trimming: 4 bases; J trimming: 3 bases; junction bases outside the gene matches: 2. Germline CDR1 is SGDLS and CDR2 is YYNGEE. The CDR3 consists of 14 residues. CDR3 coding DNA: TGTGCCAGCAGCCTAGCGGGAGTTACAGATACGCAGTATTTT. Its translation is CASSLAGVTDTQYF.

This clone was seen only once. The chain joins TRBV29-1 to TRBJ2-3; D is unresolved. V was shortened by 0 bases and J by 10 bases, with 8 bases between the two germline ends. The CDR3 runs to 11 residues. Germline V gives CDR1 SQVTM, CDR2 ANQGSEA. Here the CDR3 reads CSVEEGLAQYF. CDR3 nucleotide sequence: TGCAGCGTTGAAGAGGGGTTGGCGCAGTATTTT.

The chain couples TRBV6-9 to TRBJ1-5; tentative D call: TRBD1 (6 bases). In germline, CDR1 is MNHGY, CDR2 SVAAGI. There are 19 residues in the CDR3. V shed 8 bases and J shed 0 bases, with 26 bases lying between them. CDR3 DNA sequence: TGTGCCAGCGACTTCCCTTGGACAGCTACTTGTTCTAGCAATCAGCCCCAGCATTTT. As protein: CASDFPWTATCSSNQPQHF.

This clone was recorded only once. The chain couples TRBV29-1 to TRBJ2-7, with D unresolved. Germline values: CDR1 SQVTM, CDR2 ANQGSEA. The ends were cut back, 4 bases at V and 2 bases at J, with 21 bases in the middle. The CDR3 consists of 16 residues. CDR3 in DNA: TGCAGCGTTGGGACGCTGGGCTCCGATGGGGCCTACGAGCAGTACGTC. Translating it yields CSVGTLGSDGAYEQYV.

The V call is TRBV6-5, the J call TRBJ2-1, with TRBD2 identical over 10 bases. The CDR3 totals 12 residues. The V gene end was trimmed by 6 bases and the J gene end by 9 bases; junction bases not matched to a gene: 2. CDR1 is MNHEY and CDR2 is SVGAGI in the germline V gene. The CDR3 region has the DNA TGTGCCAGCAGCCGACTAGCGGGTGAGCAGTTCTTC. Its protein product is CASSRLAGEQFF.

The rearrangement joins TRBV6-5 to TRBJ2-7; the match to TRBD1 covers 10 bases. Germline V gives CDR1 MNHEY, CDR2 SVGAGI. This CDR3 region has 13 residues. The ends lost 5 bases at V and 5 bases at J; junction bases unmatched: 3. The CDR3 loop reads CASSDRGHHEQYF. CDR3 in DNA: TGTGCCAGCAGTGACAGGGGGCATCACGAGCAGTACTTC.

The V and J genes are TRBV7-3 and TRBJ1-2, with 7 bases identical to TRBD1. Looked up from germline, CDR1 is SGHTA and CDR2 is FQGTGA. The CDR3 has 13 amino acids. Trimming took 1 base from V and 4 from J; bases not matched to a gene: 0. The DNA for the CDR3 is TGTGCCAGCAGCTTAAGACAGGGCTATGGCTACACCTTC. Translation: CASSLRQGYGYTF.

The chain has TRBV19 and TRBJ1-4, with D possibly matching TRBD1 (6 bases). The CDR3 contains 15 residues. V was cut by 5 bases and J by 8 bases, with 18 bases left in between. CDR1 is LNHDA, CDR2 SQIVND, per germline (reference sequence). CDR3 sequence (DNA): TGTGCCAGTAGTGCCTCCCAAGGGGGGCGCGAAAAACTGTTTTTT. Encoded protein: CASSASQGGREKLFF.

CDR3 loop: CASSLTANTEAFF. The CDR3 DNA is TGTGCCAGCAGCTTAACAGCCAACACTGAAGCTTTCTTT. The chain joins TRBV11-3 to TRBJ1-1; D remains ambiguous. This CDR3 has 13 amino acids. The V and J ends lost 2 bases and 2 bases respectively, with 6 bases between them. Germline CDR1 reads SGHNT; CDR2 reads YENEEA.

This chain joins TRBV6-1 and TRBJ2-5; perhaps TRBD2 as D (6 bases). The CDR3 has 14 amino acids. Trimming stripped 5 bases from V and 5 bases from J, with 15 bases between. CDR1 is MNHNS, CDR2 SASEGT, per germline. In nucleotides, the CDR3 is TGTGCCAGCAGTCCCCTTACTGGGGGGGAGACCCAGTACTTC. This codes for CASSPLTGGETQYF.

V is TRBV9 and J is TRBJ2-1; 13 positions agree with TRBD2. Germline V CDR1 and CDR2: SGDLS, YYNGEE. This CDR3 has 19 residues. The V gene end was trimmed by 0 bases and the J gene end by 5 bases; junction bases not matched to a gene: 11. CDR3 protein: CASSVAGTSGTLPNNEQFF. The CDR3 region has the DNA TGTGCCAGCAGCGTAGCGGGGACTAGCGGGACCCTACCTAACAATGAGCAGTTCTTC.

V and J are TRBV5-6 and TRBJ2-2; D is ambiguous. The CDR3 runs 14 residues. Germline CDR1 reads SGHDT; CDR2 reads YYEEEE. Between the trimmed V and J ends, which lost 0 bases and 3 bases, there was a span of 6 bases. The CDR3 DNA sequence: TGTGCCAGCAGCTTGGGACCAGACACCGGGGAGCTGTTTTTT. Its translation: CASSLGPDTGELFF.